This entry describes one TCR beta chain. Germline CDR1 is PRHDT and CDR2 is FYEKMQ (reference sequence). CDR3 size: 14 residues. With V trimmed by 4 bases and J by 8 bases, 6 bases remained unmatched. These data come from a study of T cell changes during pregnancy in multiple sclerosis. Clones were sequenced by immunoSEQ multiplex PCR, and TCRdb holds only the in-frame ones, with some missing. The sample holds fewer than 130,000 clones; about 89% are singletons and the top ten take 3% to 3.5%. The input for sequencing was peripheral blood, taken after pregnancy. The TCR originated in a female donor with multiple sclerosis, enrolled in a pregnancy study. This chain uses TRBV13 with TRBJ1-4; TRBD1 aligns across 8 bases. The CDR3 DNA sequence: TGTGCCAGCAGCTCCGGGACAGGAGGGGAAAAACTGTTTTTT. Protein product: CASSSGTGGEKLFF.